A selection of T cell receptor beta chains follows, all from one sample in a study of T-cell reconstitution after alpha-beta-depleted transplantation in children. TCRdb independently ran MiXCR on the PCR reads; one entry per CDR3 protein. This sample yields around 480,000 distinct CDR3 sequences, of which over 25% are seen a single time; approximately 2.3% belongs to the top ten. Sequences were derived from PBMCs from the stem cell graft donor, sampled from the stem cell graft. Receptors originate from a human donor who donated a stem cell graft to a child with aplastic anemia. Both conserved end residues are trimmed from each CDR3.

v_call: TRBV20-1; j_call: TRBJ2-1; cdr3_aa: SVSLPGGYNEQF
v_call: TRBV18; j_call: TRBJ2-6; cdr3_aa: ASSQLASGANVLT
v_call: TRBV29-1; j_call: TRBJ1-1; cdr3_aa: SVEEGAAGTEAF
v_call: TRBV5-1; j_call: TRBJ2-1; cdr3_aa: ASSFSTGGAWNEQF
v_call: TRBV28; j_call: TRBJ2-7; cdr3_aa: ASSLWGEQY
v_call: TRBV29-1; j_call: TRBJ2-7; cdr3_aa: SVGDRGFGNEQY
v_call: TRBV7-8; j_call: TRBJ2-5; cdr3_aa: ASISEGVRREVTQY
v_call: TRBV28; j_call: TRBJ1-6; cdr3_aa: ASSNVGSPLH
v_call: TRBV29-1; j_call: TRBJ1-1; cdr3_aa: SGGIGVSTEAF
v_call: TRBV12-3/TRBV12-4; j_call: TRBJ1-4; cdr3_aa: ASSLSQGVSNEKLF
v_call: TRBV30; j_call: TRBJ1-2; cdr3_aa: AWSPNQGNGYT
v_call: TRBV28; j_call: TRBJ2-7; cdr3_aa: ASSLEGPGEQY
v_call: TRBV10-1; j_call: TRBJ2-1; cdr3_aa: ASSVASGNEQF
v_call: TRBV5-4; j_call: TRBJ2-1; cdr3_aa: ASTYSGVAGNEQF
v_call: TRBV18; j_call: TRBJ1-2; cdr3_aa: ASSPLGGIDGYT
v_call: TRBV5-6; j_call: TRBJ1-6; cdr3_aa: ASSYGRHLNSPLH
v_call: TRBV2; j_call: TRBJ1-2; cdr3_aa: ASRETGGLRSGYT
v_call: TRBV9; j_call: TRBJ2-1; cdr3_aa: ASSPHWGVNEQF
v_call: TRBV12-3/TRBV12-4; j_call: TRBJ2-1; cdr3_aa: ASSLEGTVNEQF
v_call: TRBV5-1; j_call: TRBJ2-5; cdr3_aa: ASSLVKAGPGETQY
v_call: TRBV4-3; j_call: TRBJ1-1; cdr3_aa: ASSQVRTGGSEAF
v_call: TRBV25-1; j_call: TRBJ1-3; cdr3_aa: ASSQTTGASGNTIY
v_call: TRBV20-1; j_call: TRBJ1-6; cdr3_aa: SAGGTDNSPLH
v_call: TRBV5-1; j_call: TRBJ1-5; cdr3_aa: ASSLGTGFDQPQH
v_call: TRBV5-1; j_call: TRBJ1-2; cdr3_aa: ASSSGTLGNYGYT
v_call: TRBV7-8; j_call: TRBJ1-1; cdr3_aa: ASSRREGSEAF
v_call: TRBV4-3; j_call: TRBJ1-2; cdr3_aa: ASSRAGTSNGYT
v_call: TRBV12-3/TRBV12-4; j_call: TRBJ1-3; cdr3_aa: ASSFSNSGNTIY
v_call: TRBV15; j_call: TRBJ1-2; cdr3_aa: ATSREWGDSPYGYT
v_call: TRBV6-5; j_call: TRBJ2-5; cdr3_aa: ASSYSISSDGETQY
v_call: TRBV15; j_call: TRBJ1-6; cdr3_aa: ATSRDLAGGSPLH
v_call: TRBV5-1; j_call: TRBJ2-5; cdr3_aa: ASSLERSETQY
v_call: TRBV4-1; j_call: TRBJ1-4; cdr3_aa: ASSQDQDRGNEKLF
v_call: TRBV19; j_call: TRBJ2-7; cdr3_aa: ASSIDLAEGSSYEQY
v_call: TRBV25-1; j_call: TRBJ2-1; cdr3_aa: ASSPPSVTNYNEQF
v_call: TRBV30; j_call: TRBJ2-7; cdr3_aa: AWTPGQGAYEQY
v_call: TRBV11-2; j_call: TRBJ2-1; cdr3_aa: ASSPGTINEQF
v_call: TRBV25-1; j_call: TRBJ2-5; cdr3_aa: ASSRTSGRAGETQY
v_call: TRBV24-1; j_call: TRBJ2-1; cdr3_aa: ATSDLLGGPNDNEQF
v_call: TRBV9; j_call: TRBJ2-7; cdr3_aa: ASSVESGGPGEQY
v_call: TRBV10-3; j_call: TRBJ1-1; cdr3_aa: AISAEGANTEAF
v_call: TRBV19; j_call: TRBJ2-2; cdr3_aa: ASSGGRDPNTGELF
v_call: TRBV12-3/TRBV12-4; j_call: TRBJ2-1; cdr3_aa: ASSHGLYEQF
v_call: TRBV14; j_call: TRBJ2-5; cdr3_aa: ASSQDHRSEETQY
v_call: TRBV29-1; j_call: TRBJ1-3; cdr3_aa: SVAQEMGNTIY